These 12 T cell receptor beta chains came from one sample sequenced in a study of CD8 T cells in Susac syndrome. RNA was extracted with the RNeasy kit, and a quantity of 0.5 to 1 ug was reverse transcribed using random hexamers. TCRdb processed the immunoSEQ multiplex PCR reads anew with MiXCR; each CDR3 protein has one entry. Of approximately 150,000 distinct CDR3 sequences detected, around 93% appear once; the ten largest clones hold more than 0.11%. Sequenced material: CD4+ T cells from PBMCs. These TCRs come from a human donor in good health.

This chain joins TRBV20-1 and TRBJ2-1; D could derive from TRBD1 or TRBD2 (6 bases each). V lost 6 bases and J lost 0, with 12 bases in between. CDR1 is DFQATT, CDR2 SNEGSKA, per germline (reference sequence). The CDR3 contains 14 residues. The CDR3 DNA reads TGCAGTGCCCTAGGGGGGCTCTCCTACAATGAGCAGTTCTTC. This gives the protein CSALGGLSYNEQFF.

DNA of the CDR3: TGTGCCAGCAGCTTATGGGGGGGTTCTGGGTCACCCCTCCACTTT. It translates to CASSLWGGSGSPLHF. J is TRBJ1-6 and V is TRBV7-2, with a tentative D call TRBD1 (5 bases). Deletions cut 2 bases from V and 10 bases from J, with 15 bases between. Germline CDR1 SGHTA, CDR2 FQGNSA. The CDR3 contains 15 residues.

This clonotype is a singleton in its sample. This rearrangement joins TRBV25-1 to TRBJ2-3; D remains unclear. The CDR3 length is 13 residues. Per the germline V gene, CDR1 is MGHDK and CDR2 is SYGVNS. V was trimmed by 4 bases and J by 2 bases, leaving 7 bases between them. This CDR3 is CASSVRVTDTQYF. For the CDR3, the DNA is TGTGCCAGCAGTGTTCGGGTCACAGATACGCAGTATTTT.

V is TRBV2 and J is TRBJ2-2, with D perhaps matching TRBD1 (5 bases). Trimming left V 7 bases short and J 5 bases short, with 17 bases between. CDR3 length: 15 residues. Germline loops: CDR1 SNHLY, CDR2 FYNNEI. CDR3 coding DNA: TGTGCCAGCACCCGCGGCAGGGTAGGGACCGGGGAGCTGTTTTTT. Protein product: CASTRGRVGTGELFF.

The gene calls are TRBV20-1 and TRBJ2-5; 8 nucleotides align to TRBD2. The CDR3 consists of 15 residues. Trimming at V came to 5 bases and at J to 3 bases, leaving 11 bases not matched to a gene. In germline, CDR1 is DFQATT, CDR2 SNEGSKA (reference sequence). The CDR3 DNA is TGCAGTGCTCCGCAGGGCGGGGGGTGGGAAGAGACCCAGTACTTC. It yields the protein CSAPQGGGWEETQYF.

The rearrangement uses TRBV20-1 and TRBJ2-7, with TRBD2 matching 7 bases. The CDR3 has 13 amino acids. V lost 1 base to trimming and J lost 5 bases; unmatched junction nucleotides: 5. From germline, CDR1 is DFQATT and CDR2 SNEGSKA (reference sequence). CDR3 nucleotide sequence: TGCAGTGCTAGAGGACTAGCTGGGCACGAGCAGTACTTC. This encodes CSARGLAGHEQYF.

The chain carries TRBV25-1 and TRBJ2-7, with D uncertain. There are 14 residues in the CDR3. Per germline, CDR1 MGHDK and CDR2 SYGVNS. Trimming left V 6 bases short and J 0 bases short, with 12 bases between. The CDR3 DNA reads TGTGCCAGCAGCCGGCGAATTAACTCCTACGAGCAGTACTTC. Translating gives CASSRRINSYEQYF.

CDR3 loop: CASSPRQGLMNTEAFF. The CDR3 DNA reads as TGTGCCAGCAGCCCCCGACAGGGCCTCATGAACACTGAAGCTTTCTTT. This chain connects TRBV7-3 to TRBJ1-1; 7 bases are a match to TRBD1. This CDR3 spans 16 amino acids. With 5 bases clipped from V and 0 bases from J, the junction kept 9 bases outside the gene matches. Germline V gene data show CDR1 as SGHTA and CDR2 as FQGTGA.

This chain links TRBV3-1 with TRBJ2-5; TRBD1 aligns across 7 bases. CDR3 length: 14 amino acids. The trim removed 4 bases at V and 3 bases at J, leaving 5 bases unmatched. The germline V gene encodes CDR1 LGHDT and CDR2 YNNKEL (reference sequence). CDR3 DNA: TGTGCCAGCAGCCTATCCGACAGGGAAGAGACCCAGTACTTC. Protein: CASSLSDREETQYF.

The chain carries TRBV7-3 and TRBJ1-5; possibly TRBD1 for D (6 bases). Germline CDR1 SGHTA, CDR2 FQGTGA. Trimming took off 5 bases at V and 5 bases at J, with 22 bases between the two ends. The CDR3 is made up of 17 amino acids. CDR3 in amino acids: CASSPSGGGQDDQPQHF. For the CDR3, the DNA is TGTGCCAGCAGCCCATCCGGGGGGGGGCAGGACGATCAGCCCCAGCATTTT.

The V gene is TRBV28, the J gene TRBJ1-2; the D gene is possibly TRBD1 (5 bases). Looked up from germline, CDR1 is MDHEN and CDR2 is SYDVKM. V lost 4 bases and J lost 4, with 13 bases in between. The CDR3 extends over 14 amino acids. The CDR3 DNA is TGTGCCAGCAGTTATGGGGACCGAATCTATGGCTACACCTTC. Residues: CASSYGDRIYGYTF.

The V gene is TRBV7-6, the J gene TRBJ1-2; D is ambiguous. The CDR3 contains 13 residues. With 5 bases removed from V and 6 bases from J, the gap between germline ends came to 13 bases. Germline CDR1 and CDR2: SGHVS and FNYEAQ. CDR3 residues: CASSRRGMDGYTF. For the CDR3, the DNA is TGTGCCAGCAGCCGCCGCGGGATGGATGGCTACACCTTC. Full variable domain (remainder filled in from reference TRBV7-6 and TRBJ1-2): GAGVSQSPRYKVTKRGQDVALRCDPISGHVSLYWYRQALGQGPEFLTYFNYEAQQDKSGLPNDRFSAERPEGSISTLTIQRTEQRDSAMYRCASSRRGMDGYTFGSGTRLTVV.